Each of the 2 T cell receptor beta chains below was sequenced from the same sample in a study of blood T cell repertoires in COVID-19. Method: immunoSEQ multiplex PCR; TCRdb's copy keeps in-frame clones and lacks some. The data hold 140,000 to 150,000 clones, with 75% to 85% observed a single time. Sequenced: peripheral blood. The receptors were sampled from a man aged 65 to 79 who had recovered from COVID-19.

V gene TRBV2 combines with J gene TRBJ2-3, with 9 bases identical to TRBD2. The germline gives CDR1 SNHLY, CDR2 FYNNEI. The CDR3 runs to 16 residues. Trimming removed 7 bases from V and 4 bases from J; junction bases left unmatched: 12. The CDR3 region has the DNA TGTGCCAGCATGGGGATAGCGGGAGAAGTAGCAGATACGCAGTATTTT. The encoded protein is CASMGIAGEVADTQYF.

This clone was recorded only once. V is TRBV6-2 or TRBV6-3 and J is TRBJ2-3; perhaps TRBD1 as D (5 bases). The V gene's germline CDR1 is MNHEY and CDR2 SVGEGT. The V and J ends lost 2 bases and 2 bases respectively, with 20 bases between them. There are 18 residues in the CDR3. This CDR3 is CASSYPQEGQGITDTQYF. The DNA of the CDR3 is TGTGCCAGCAGTTACCCTCAGGAAGGACAAGGGATCACAGATACGCAGTATTTT.